This T cell receptor beta chain was observed in a study of regulatory T cells in long-lasting Graves disease. In building TCR beta libraries, iRepertoire HTBI primers were used together with Arm-PCR of CDR3 regions. TCRdb analysed the multiplex PCR reads with MiXCR anew, one entry per CDR3 protein. Of approximately 470,000 distinct CDR3 sequences listed, roughly 16% are singletons. This clonotype has ten or more counts. Germline loops: CDR1 SNHLY, CDR2 FYNNEI. The germline V and J ends were trimmed by 2 bases and 6 bases, with 11 bases remaining between them. The CDR3 is 13 amino acids. Noted time point: newly diagnosed GD, antithyroid drugs for less than 3 months. RNA isolated from PBMCs was used to make the TCR library. This sample also belongs to another study, concerning T cells in Graves' hyperthyroidism and ophthalmopathy. Per that paper: Blood also contained most expanded thyroid clonotypes above 0.001.

The sequence derives from a man aged 35 to 55 with Graves disease. The rearrangement links TRBV2 to TRBJ2-7; D not certain. The sample was peripheral blood mononuclear cells (PBMCs), taken at new diagnosis, from a patient treated with antithyroid drugs. The CDR3 loop reads CASSEKWGSEQYF. CDR3 nucleotide sequence: TGTGCCAGCAGTGAAAAGTGGGGATCCGAGCAGTACTTC.